This TCR beta chain originates from a study of CD8 T cells in Susac syndrome. Whole-study results and caveats: It was acknowledged in the study that the number of individuals who were included in its TCR sequencing and HLA analysis was relatively small.

The CDR3 is 13 amino acids. Reverse transcription used about 0.5 to 1 ug RNA and random hexamers. By means of immunoSEQ multiplex PCR, TCR beta CDR3 spanning 54 Vbeta and 13 Jbeta underwent amplification. MiXCR, applied by TCRdb to the immunoSEQ multiplex PCR reads, yields one record per CDR3 protein. The sample consists of over 100,000 distinct CDR3 sequences, around 90% of them appearing once. The CD8+ and CD4+ T cells were negatively isolated, with the TEMRA cells enriched by FACS. With respect to this clonotype: The target antigen is unknown.

The source is a human donor in good health. This chain connects TRBV21-1 to TRBJ2-2; the D call in the table, TRBD2, was not verified against the DNA. TRBV21-1 is a recognized pseudogene. The specimen sequenced was CD4+ T cells from PBMCs. The CDR3 sequence is CASNLLGTGELFF. For the CDR3, the DNA is TGTGCCAGCAACCTACTAGGTACCGGGGAGCTGTTTTTT.